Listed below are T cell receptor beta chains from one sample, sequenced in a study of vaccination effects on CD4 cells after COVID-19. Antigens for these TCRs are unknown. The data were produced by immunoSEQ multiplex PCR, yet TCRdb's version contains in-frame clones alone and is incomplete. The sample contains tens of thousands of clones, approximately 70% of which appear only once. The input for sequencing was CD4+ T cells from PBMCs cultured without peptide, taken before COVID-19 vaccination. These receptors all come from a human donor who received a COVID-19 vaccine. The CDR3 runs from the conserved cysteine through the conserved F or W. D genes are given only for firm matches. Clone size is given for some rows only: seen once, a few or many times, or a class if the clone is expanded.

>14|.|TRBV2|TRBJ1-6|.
TGTGCCAGCAGTGTGGATGTGAGGAATTCACCCCTCCACTTT
CASSVDVRNSPLHF
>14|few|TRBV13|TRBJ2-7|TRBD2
TGTGCCAGCAGCTTAGGAGTAGCGGGGGACGAGCAGTACTTC
CASSLGVAGDEQYF
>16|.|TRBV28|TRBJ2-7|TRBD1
TGTGCCAGCAGTTTGGGGACAGGGGAAGGTCTCTACGAGCAGTACTTC
CASSLGTGEGLYEQYF
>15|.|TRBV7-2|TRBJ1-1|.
TGTGCCAGCAGCTTAATTACAGGGTGGGACACTGAAGCTTTCTTT
CASSLITGWDTEAFF
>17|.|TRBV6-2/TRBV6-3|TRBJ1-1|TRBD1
TGTGCCAGCAGTCACAGGGGTTTCATCGGGGGGAACACTGAAGCTTTCTTT
CASSHRGFIGGNTEAFF
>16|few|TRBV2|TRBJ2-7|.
TGTGCCAGCAGTGAAGTAGAAATAGCGGCCTCCTACGAGCAGTACTTC
CASSEVEIAASYEQYF
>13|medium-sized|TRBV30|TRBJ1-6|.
TGTGCCTGGAGTAGCACTGATAATTCACCCCTCCACTTT
CAWSSTDNSPLHF
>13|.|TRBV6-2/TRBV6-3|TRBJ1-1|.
TGTGCCAGCAGTTCGACCGTGAACACTGAAGCTTTCTTT
CASSSTVNTEAFF
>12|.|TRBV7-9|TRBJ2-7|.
TGTGCCAGCAGTTACAGGGAAACGGAGCAGTACTTC
CASSYRETEQYF
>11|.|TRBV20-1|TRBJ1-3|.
TGCAGTGCTAGAGTAAGGGACACCATATATTTT
CSARVRDTIYF
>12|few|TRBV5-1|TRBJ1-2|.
TGCGCCAGCAGCTTGACTGACTATGGCTACACCTTC
CASSLTDYGYTF
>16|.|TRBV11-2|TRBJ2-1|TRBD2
TGTGCCAGCAGCTACGCCTGGGGGGGTTCCTACAATGAGCAGTTCTTC
CASSYAWGGSYNEQFF
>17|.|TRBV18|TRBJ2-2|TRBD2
TGTGCCAGCTCACCACCGGGAGCGGGAGCGGGCGCCGGGGAGCTGTTTTTT
CASSPPGAGAGAGELFF
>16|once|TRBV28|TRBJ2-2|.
TGTGCCAGCAGTCGCCACGGGGACTTGAACACCGGGGAGCTGTTTTTT
CASSRHGDLNTGELFF
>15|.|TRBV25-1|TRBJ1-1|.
TGTGCCAGCAGTGATCCGGCGGGGATGGACACTGAAGCTTTCTTT
CASSDPAGMDTEAFF
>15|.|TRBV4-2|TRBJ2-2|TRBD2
TGTGCCAGCAGCCAAGAATCAGCGGGATCCGGGGAGCTGTTTTTT
CASSQESAGSGELFF
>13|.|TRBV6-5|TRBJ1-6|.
TGTGCCAGCAGTCAGGGTGTGGATTCACCCCTCCACTTT
CASSQGVDSPLHF
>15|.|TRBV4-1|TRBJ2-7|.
TGCGCCAGCAGCCATCAGAGGGGGGGCTCCTACGAGCAGTACTTC
CASSHQRGGSYEQYF
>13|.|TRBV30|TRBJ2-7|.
TGTGCCTGGAGTGTAGGACAGCTCTACGAGCAGTACTTC
CAWSVGQLYEQYF
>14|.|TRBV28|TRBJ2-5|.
TGTGCCAGCAGTTTATGGGCATCTGAAGAGACCCAGTACTTC
CASSLWASEETQYF